Listed here is a single T cell receptor beta chain. The antigen is not known. V dropped 6 bases and J dropped 5 bases, with 20 bases sitting between them. Looked up from germline, CDR1 is LNHDA and CDR2 is SQIVND (reference sequence). This CDR3 spans 16 amino acids. The data stem from a study of cytomegalovirus exposure and HLA in healthy donors. Study conclusions and caveats: Specificity for CMV antigens was confirmed in vitro for a few of the CMV-associated chains. Later on, analysis showed that most CMV-associated TCR beta chains appeared to be HLA-restricted.

This PCR relied on a set of 60 Vbeta primers and 13 Jbeta primers. TCRdb's table, derived via immunoSEQ multiplex PCR, lists solely in-frame clones and lacks some. The sample lists some 120,000 clones, approximately 70% occurring once. This clonotype was sampled from a man younger than 45 in good health and CMV-seropositive. The sample comprised PBMCs. The chain joins TRBV19 to TRBJ1-5, with D possibly being TRBD1 (6 bases). This chain's CDR3 is CASSLPSLQGDQPQHF. CDR3 in DNA: TGTGCCAGTAGCCTACCCTCTCTACAGGGAGATCAGCCCCAGCATTTT.